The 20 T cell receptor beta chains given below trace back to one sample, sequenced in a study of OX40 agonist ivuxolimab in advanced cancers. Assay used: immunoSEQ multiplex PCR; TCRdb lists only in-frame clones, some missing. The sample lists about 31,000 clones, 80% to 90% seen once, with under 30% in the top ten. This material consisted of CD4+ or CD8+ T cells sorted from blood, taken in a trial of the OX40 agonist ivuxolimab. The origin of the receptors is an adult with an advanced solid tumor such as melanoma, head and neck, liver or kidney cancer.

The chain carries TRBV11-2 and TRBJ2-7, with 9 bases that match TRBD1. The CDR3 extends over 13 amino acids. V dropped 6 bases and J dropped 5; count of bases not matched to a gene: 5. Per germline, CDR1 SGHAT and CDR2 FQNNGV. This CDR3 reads CASRQGARDEQYF. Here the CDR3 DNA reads TGTGCCAGCAGACAGGGGGCCAGGGACGAGCAGTACTTC.

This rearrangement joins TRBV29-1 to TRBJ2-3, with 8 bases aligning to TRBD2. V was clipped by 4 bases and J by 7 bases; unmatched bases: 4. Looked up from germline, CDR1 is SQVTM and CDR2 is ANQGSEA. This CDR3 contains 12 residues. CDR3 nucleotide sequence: TGCAGCGTTGGGGCTAGCGGGTATACGCAGTATTTT. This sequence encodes CSVGASGYTQYF.

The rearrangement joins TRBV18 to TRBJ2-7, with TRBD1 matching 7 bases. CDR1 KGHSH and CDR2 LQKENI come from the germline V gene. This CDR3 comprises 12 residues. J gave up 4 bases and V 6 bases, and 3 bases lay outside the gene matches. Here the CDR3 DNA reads TGTGCCAGCTCCCAGGGACAGTACGAGCAGTACTTC. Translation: CASSQGQYEQYF.

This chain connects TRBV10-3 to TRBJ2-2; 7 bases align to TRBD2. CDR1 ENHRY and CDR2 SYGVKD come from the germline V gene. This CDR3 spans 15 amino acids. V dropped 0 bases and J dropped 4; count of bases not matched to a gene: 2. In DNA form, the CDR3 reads TGTGCCATCAGTGAGTCGGCTAGCGGCACCGGGGAGCTGTTTTTT. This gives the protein CAISESASGTGELFF.

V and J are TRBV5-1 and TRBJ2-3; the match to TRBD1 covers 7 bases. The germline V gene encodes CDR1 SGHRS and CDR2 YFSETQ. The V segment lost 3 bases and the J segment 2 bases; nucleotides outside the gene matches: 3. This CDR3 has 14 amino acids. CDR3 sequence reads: CASSWGQSTDTQYF. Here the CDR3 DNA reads TGCGCCAGCAGCTGGGGACAGTCCACAGATACGCAGTATTTT.

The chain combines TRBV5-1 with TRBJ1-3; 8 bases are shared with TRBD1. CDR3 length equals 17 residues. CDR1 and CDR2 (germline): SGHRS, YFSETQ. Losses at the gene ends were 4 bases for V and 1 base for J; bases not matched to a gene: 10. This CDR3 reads CASSTGTGLSSGNTIYF. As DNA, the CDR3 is TGCGCCAGCAGCACCGGGACAGGCCTATCTTCTGGAAACACCATATATTTT.

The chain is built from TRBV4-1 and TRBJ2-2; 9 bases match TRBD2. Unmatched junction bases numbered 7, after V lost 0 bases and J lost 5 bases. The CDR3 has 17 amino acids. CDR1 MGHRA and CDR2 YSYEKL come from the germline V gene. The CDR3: CASSQDGLAGSTGELFF. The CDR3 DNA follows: TGCGCCAGCAGCCAAGATGGGCTAGCGGGATCAACCGGGGAGCTGTTTTTT.

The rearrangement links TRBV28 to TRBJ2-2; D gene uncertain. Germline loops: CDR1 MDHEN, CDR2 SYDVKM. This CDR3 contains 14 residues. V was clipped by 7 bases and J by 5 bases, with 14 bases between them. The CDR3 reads CASIISFDTGELFF. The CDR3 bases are TGTGCCAGCATCATTTCTTTTGATACCGGGGAGCTGTTTTTT.

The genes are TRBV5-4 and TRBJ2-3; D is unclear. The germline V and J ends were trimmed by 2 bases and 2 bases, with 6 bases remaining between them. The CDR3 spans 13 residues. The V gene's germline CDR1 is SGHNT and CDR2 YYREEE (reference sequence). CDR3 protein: CASSLGPTDTQYF. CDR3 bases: TGTGCCAGCAGCTTAGGACCCACAGATACGCAGTATTTT.

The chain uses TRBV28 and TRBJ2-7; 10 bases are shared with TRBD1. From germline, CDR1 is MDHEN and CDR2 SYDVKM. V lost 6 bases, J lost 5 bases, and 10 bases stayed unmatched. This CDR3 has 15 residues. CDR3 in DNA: TGTGCCAGCAGGACCGGGACAGGGGAACGTCACGAGCAGTACTTC. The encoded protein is CASRTGTGERHEQYF.

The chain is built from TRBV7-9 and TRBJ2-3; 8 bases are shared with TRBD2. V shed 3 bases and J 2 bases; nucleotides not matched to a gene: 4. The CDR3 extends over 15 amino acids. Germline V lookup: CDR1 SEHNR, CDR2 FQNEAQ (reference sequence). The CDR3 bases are TGTGCCAGCAGCTTTTACGGGAGGGCCACAGATACGCAGTATTTT. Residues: CASSFYGRATDTQYF.

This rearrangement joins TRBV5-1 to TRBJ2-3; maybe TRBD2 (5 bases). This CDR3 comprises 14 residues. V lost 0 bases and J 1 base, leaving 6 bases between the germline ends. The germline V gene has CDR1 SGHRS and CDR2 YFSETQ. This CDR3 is CASSLDSGTDTQYF. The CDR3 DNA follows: TGCGCCAGCAGCTTGGATAGCGGCACAGATACGCAGTATTTT.

The CDR3 nucleotides read TGTGCCAGCAGTTTGGGGCAGGGTTATGGAAACACCATATATTTT. As protein: CASSLGQGYGNTIYF. The chain recombines TRBV28 with TRBJ1-3; the D gene is possibly TRBD1 (5 bases). The CDR3 has 15 amino acids. The germline gives CDR1 MDHEN, CDR2 SYDVKM. Trimming shortened V by 3 bases and J by 3 bases, and 12 bases separated the two germline ends.

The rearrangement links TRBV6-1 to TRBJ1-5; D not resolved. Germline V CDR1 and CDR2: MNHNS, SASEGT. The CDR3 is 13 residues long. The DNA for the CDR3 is TGTGCGGTTGAGAAAGGAGGCAATCAGCCCCAGCATTTT. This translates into CAVEKGGNQPQHF.

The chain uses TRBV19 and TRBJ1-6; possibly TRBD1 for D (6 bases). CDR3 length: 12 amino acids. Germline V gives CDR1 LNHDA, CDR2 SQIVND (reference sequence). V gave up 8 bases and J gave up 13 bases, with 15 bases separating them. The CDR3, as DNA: TGTGCCAGTCAAACAGACAGGTCGCCCCTCCACTTT. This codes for CASQTDRSPLHF.

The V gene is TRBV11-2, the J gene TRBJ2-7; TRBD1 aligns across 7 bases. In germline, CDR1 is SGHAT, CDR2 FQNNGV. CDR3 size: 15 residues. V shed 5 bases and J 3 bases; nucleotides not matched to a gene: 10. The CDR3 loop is CASSPRQGNFYEQYF. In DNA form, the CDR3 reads TGTGCCAGCAGCCCCAGACAGGGTAACTTCTACGAGCAGTACTTC.

The CDR3 region is CAISELGAGEAFF. CDR3 nucleotide sequence: TGTGCCATCAGTGAGTTGGGAGCAGGGGAGGCTTTCTTT. The chain recombines TRBV10-3 with TRBJ1-1, with D possibly being TRBD1 (6 bases). This CDR3 comprises 13 residues. V was cut by 1 base and J by 11 bases, with 14 bases left in between. The germline V gene encodes CDR1 ENHRY and CDR2 SYGVKD.

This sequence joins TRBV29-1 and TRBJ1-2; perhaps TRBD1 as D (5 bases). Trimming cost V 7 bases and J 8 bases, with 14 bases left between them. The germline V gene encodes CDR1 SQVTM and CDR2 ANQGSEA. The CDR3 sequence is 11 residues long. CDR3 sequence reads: CSAYGTFGYTF. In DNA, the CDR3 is TGCAGCGCATACGGGACTTTCGGCTACACCTTC.

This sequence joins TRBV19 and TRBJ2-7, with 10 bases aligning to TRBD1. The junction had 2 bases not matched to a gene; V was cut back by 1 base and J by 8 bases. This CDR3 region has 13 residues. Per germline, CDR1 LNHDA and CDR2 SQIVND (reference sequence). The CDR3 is CASSIGQGAKQYF. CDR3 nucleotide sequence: TGTGCCAGTAGTATAGGACAGGGGGCCAAGCAGTACTTC.

The CDR3 nucleotides are TGTGCCAGCAGCCAACTCACTAGCGGGTTTCTCAATGAGCAGTTCTTC. Translation: CASSQLTSGFLNEQFF. The chain links TRBV14 to TRBJ2-1, with 9 positions matching TRBD2. V was pared by 2 bases and J by 6 bases, with 8 bases of the junction left unmatched. CDR1 and CDR2 from the germline V gene are SGHDN and FVKESK. This CDR3 is 16 amino acids long.